This TCR beta chain was identified during a study of T cell responses to AZD1222 COVID-19 vaccine. Study conclusions and caveats: As reported, nearly half of all spike-specific TCRs target variant regions that are unmutated.

Trimming left V 6 bases short and J 0 bases short, with 12 bases between. Germline CDR1 MDHEN, CDR2 SYDVKM. CDR3 length equals 15 residues. On this clone itself: Its matching antigen is unknown.

Using immunoSEQ multiplex PCR, the repertoire was profiled, and TCRdb retains in-frame clones only, with some absent. This sample yields approximately 170,000 clones, of which 90% to 95% are seen a single time; 5.1% belongs to the top ten. The origin of this receptor is an adult who received the AZD1222 COVID-19 vaccine. The chain links TRBV28 to TRBJ1-3; D ambiguous. This specimen consisted of peripheral blood, obtained 28 days after the second AZD1222 dose. The CDR3 DNA is TGTGCCAGCAGCTCCGGGCCGATCTCTGGAAACACCATATATTTT. This encodes CASSSGPISGNTIYF.